These 5 T cell receptor beta chains came from one sample sequenced in a study of immune evolution from preneoplasia to lung adenocarcinoma. TCRdb's table, derived via immunoSEQ multiplex PCR, lists solely in-frame clones and lacks some. The table has about 41,000 clones, less than 85% seen once; the top ten hold about 4.4%. Sequencing was carried out using FFPE invasive lung adenocarcinoma tissue. These receptors originate from a person in their sixties with lung adenocarcinoma.

This clone is a singleton in its sample. The chain carries TRBV9 and TRBJ2-1; TRBD2 aligns across 9 bases. V shed 1 base, J shed 5 bases, and the junction held 7 bases outside the gene matches. CDR1 is SGDLS and CDR2 is YYNGEE in the germline V gene. The CDR3 length is 16 residues. The CDR3: CASSVSSAGGHNEQFF. As DNA, the CDR3 is TGTGCCAGCAGCGTATCATCAGCGGGAGGCCACAATGAGCAGTTCTTC.

This clone was found a few times. The chain employs TRBV15 and TRBJ2-3; TRBD1 matches at 12 bases. CDR1 is LNHNV and CDR2 is YYDKDF in the germline V gene (reference sequence). This CDR3 spans 18 amino acids. V lost 4 bases and J lost 5; bases outside the gene matches: 13. CDR3 protein: CATSTDFRDRGQIDTQYF. CDR3 DNA: TGTGCCACCAGCACCGACTTCCGGGACAGGGGGCAAATAGATACGCAGTATTTT.

This chain joins TRBV9 and TRBJ2-5; D remains ambiguous. The V gene's germline CDR1 is SGDLS and CDR2 YYNGEE. V lost 0 bases to trimming and J lost 1 base, with 7 bases between them. This CDR3 has 14 residues. DNA of the CDR3: TGTGCCAGCAGCGTAGGGCCCAGCCAAGAGACCCAGTACTTC. Translation: CASSVGPSQETQYF.

The chain carries TRBV9 and TRBJ2-2; D is ambiguous. Germline V gene data show CDR1 as SGDLS and CDR2 as YYNGEE. With 4 bases removed from V and 9 bases from J, the gap between germline ends came to 16 bases. This CDR3 spans 14 amino acids. CDR3 DNA: TGTGCCAGCAGCACACGAGAGCCAGGCCGGGAGCTGTTTTTT. It translates to CASSTREPGRELFF. Together with reference TRBV9 and TRBJ2-2, the CDR3 gives the full variable domain: DSGVTQTPKHLITATGQRVTLRCSPRSGDLSVYWYQQSLDQGLQFLIQYYNGEERAKGNILERFSAQQFPDLHSELNLSSLELGDSALYFCASSTREPGRELFFGEGSRLTVL.

This clone was seen just once. The rearrangement uses TRBV14 and TRBJ1-1, with D perhaps TRBD1 (5 bases). The CDR3 totals 13 residues. Germline CDR1 is SGHDN and CDR2 is FVKESK. Trimming removed 6 bases at V and 0 bases at J, with 8 bases between. The chain's CDR3 is CASRGHLNTEAFF. The CDR3 nucleotides are TGTGCCAGCAGAGGACACTTGAACACTGAAGCTTTCTTT.